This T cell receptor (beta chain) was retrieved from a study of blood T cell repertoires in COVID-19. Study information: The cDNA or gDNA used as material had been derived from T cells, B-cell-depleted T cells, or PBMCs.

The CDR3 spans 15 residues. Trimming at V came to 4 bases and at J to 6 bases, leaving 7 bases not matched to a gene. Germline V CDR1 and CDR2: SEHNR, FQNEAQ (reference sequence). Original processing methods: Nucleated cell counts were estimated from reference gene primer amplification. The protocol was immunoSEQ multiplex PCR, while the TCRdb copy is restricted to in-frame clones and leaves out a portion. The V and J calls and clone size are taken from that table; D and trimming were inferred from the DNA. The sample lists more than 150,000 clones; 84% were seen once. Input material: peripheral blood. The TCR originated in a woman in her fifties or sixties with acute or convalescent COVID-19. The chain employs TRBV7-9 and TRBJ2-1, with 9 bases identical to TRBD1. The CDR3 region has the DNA TGTGCCAGCAGCTCCTACAGGGGGCGCGTCAATGAGCAGTTCTTC. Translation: CASSSYRGRVNEQFF.